The T cell receptor beta chain under discussion was sequenced for a study of blood T cell repertoires in COVID-19 (dated by TCRdb to between 2020 and 2021). Concerning the study at large: Collaborator samples came from the United States, Italy and Spain and covered acute and convalescent phases of COVID-19. Samples were obtained from the ongoing ImmuneRACE study (first 160 participants) and from about 1,300 subjects provided by 6 global collaborators. The repertoires were released in a freely available public database meant as a resource for research on the immune response to SARS-CoV-2. The dataset comprised deeply sampled blood TCRbeta repertoires from subjects exposed to, actively infected with, or recovered from COVID-19. A de-identified subject ID, COVID-19 status, age in years and sex were almost always included in the sample metadata. The prospective study material was composed of cDNA or gDNA derived from T cells, B-cell-depleted T cells, or PBMCs. HLA class I and class II types, where available, came from metadata supplied by the sample provider rather than from assay-based typing.

This clone was seen once. The antigen it recognizes is unknown. No clone much larger than this one lies a single base away; base qualities are absent. In the prospective study, participants were about 18 to 100 years old, resided in about two dozen geographic areas of the United States, and were enrolled through a virtual design. In the prospective study, participants were assigned to cohorts based on the clinical history participants reported in a screening survey and a study questionnaire. For ImmuneRACE Cohort 3, a participant was defined as recovered based on two consecutive negative NP/OP PCR tests, clearance by a healthcare professional, or resolution of symptoms. In the prospective study, mobile phlebotomists collected whole blood, serum and a nasopharyngeal or oropharyngeal swab from each participant. Additional blood draws and questionnaires over an approximately 2-month period could optionally be provided by prospective study participants. Before DNA extraction, prospective study blood samples were shipped either frozen or at room temperature.

The paper as a whole reports these results and caveats: Clinical and demographic metadata were provided uncurated, with the amount varying by source and participant.

TCRbeta CDR3 regions were amplified from genomic DNA by means of the immunoSEQ Assay, a bias-controlled multiplex PCR. In the source study's methods: Within the assay, amplification of reference gene primers was used to estimate how many nucleated cells each sample contained. To quantify the absolute abundance of each unique TCRbeta CDR3 rearrangement, sequence reads were collapsed and filtered. For each sample, productive Simpson clonality was calculated as the square root of Simpson's diversity index over productive rearrangements. TCRdb mirrors the immuneACCESS table, restricted to in-frame sequences. Some clones are absent from its copies; in checked studies, under half trace to an unresolved V gene, and the reason for the others is unknown. V and J calls and clone size are copied from that table; D and trimming were computed from the DNA. The sample table lists roughly 230,000 clones, about 80% of them with a count of one. The ten largest make up around 3.5% of the sample.

V loses 0 bases, J loses 2 bases, and the germline ends lie 14 bases apart. Including the terminal cysteine and phenylalanine, the CDR3 comprises 16 residues. The DNA shown is the 48-base CDR3, in frame from base 1. Sequences were obtained from PBMCs or T cells enriched from blood (not recorded which). The receptor comes from a man aged 45-65 years who had recovered from COVID-19. The V and J segments used are TRBV23-1 and TRBJ2-7; the D segment cannot be called with confidence. TRBV23-1 carries the ORF label, with uncertain function. Read as DNA, the sequence is TGCGCCAGCAGTCAATCGGGTCAACCAGGCCCCTACGAGCAGTACTTC. It translates as CASSQSGQPGPYEQYF.